These 5 T cell receptor beta chains share one sample of origin, sequenced in a study of blood T cell repertoires in COVID-19. Assay used: immunoSEQ multiplex PCR; TCRdb lists only in-frame clones, some missing. The data contain a few hundred thousand clones, around nine tenths of them singletons. Specimen: PBMCs or T cells enriched from blood (not recorded which). These receptors all come from a woman aged 45-60 years with acute COVID-19.

This clone showed up just once. J is TRBJ1-2 and V is TRBV28; D ambiguous. Germline loops: CDR1 MDHEN, CDR2 SYDVKM. Trimming cost V 3 bases and J 4 bases, with 9 bases left between them. This CDR3 has 13 residues. CDR3 in amino acids: CASSFGSVYGYTF. In nucleotides, the CDR3 is TGTGCCAGCAGTTTCGGGTCAGTCTATGGCTACACCTTC.

The genes are TRBV29-1 and TRBJ1-3, with TRBD1 identical over 8 bases. V was pared by 4 bases and J by 0 bases, with 8 bases of the junction left unmatched. Germline assignment: CDR1 SQVTM and CDR2 ANQGSEA. CDR3 length equals 16 residues. CDR3 in DNA: TGCAGCGTTGCAAGGCTGACAGGGGCCTCTGGAAACACCATATATTTT. This sequence encodes CSVARLTGASGNTIYF.

V and J are TRBV27 and TRBJ2-7, with a tentative D call TRBD1 (6 bases). This CDR3 has 14 amino acids. V gave up 3 bases and J gave up 2 bases, with 11 bases separating them. CDR1 and CDR2 from the germline V gene are MNHEY and SMNVEV (reference sequence). The CDR3 DNA reads TGTGCCAGCAGTTTCGCCGGGACACCCTACGAGCAGTACTTC. Amino acids: CASSFAGTPYEQYF.

This chain links TRBV6-2 or TRBV6-3 with TRBJ1-1, with a weak D call TRBD1 (6 bases). The CDR3 sequence is 14 residues long. Germline CDR1 is MNHEY and CDR2 is SVGEGT. V was cut by 4 bases and J by 1 base, with 10 bases left in between. Here the CDR3 reads CASSLGATNTEAFF. CDR3 sequence (DNA): TGTGCCAGCAGTTTGGGGGCGACGAACACTGAAGCTTTCTTT.

The rearrangement links TRBV3-1 (or the pseudogene TRBV3-2) to TRBJ2-1; D gene unclear. The V gene lost 0 bases and the J gene lost 8 bases, with 11 bases spanning the gap. This CDR3 has 14 residues. Germline values: CDR1 LGHDT, CDR2 YNNKEL (reference sequence). CDR3 loop: CASSQDYISYEQFF. CDR3 nucleotide sequence: TGTGCCAGCAGCCAAGATTACATCTCTTATGAGCAGTTCTTC.